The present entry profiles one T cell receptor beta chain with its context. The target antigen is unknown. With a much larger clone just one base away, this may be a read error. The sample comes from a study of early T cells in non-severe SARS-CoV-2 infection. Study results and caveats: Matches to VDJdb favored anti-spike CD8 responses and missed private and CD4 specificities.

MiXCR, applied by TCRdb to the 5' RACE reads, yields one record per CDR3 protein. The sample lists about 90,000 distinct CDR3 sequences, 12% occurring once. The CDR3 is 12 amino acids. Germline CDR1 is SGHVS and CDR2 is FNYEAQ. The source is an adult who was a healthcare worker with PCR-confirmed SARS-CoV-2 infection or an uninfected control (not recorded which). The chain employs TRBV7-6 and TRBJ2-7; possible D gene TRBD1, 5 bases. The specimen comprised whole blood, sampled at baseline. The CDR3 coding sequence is TGTGTCAGCAGCTTTGGGGCAGACGAGCAGTACTTC. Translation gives CVSSFGADEQYF.